Listed here are 26 T cell receptor beta chains from one sample, sequenced in a study of shared clonotypes between healthy human individuals (dated by TCRdb to the early 2020s). Receptor amplification or capture employed the immunoSEQ multiplex PCR assay. TCRdb re-hosts the immuneACCESS table, in-frame sequences only. Its copies lack some clones; in the studies checked, an unresolved V gene accounts for under half of them, and the cause for the rest is not known. In all, the sample holds some 2,500,000 clones, and over 85% of those were seen once. The ten largest clonotypes hold approximately 0.36% of the sample. Sequenced input: naive CD4+ T cells from PBMCs. The sample's cell subset or site label is to be understood as: CD45RA+ positively selected. Every receptor here comes from a man younger than 35 in good health. Some clones in this sample may be carry-over from other donors' samples.

This clone was detected only once. This rearrangement joins TRBV30 to TRBJ1-3; no reliable D call. Trimming removed 0 bases at V and 4 bases at J, with 16 bases between. The CDR3 totals 16 residues. Per germline, CDR1 GTSNPN and CDR2 SVGIG (reference sequence). DNA of the CDR3: TGTGCCTGGAGTGTACCCCCGGGAACTACAGGAAACACCATATATTTT. This encodes CAWSVPPGTTGNTIYF. Supplemented by reference TRBV30 and TRBJ1-3, the full variable domain reads SQTIHQWPATLVQPVGSPLSLECTVEGTSNPNLYWYRQAAGRGLQLLFYSVGIGQISSEVPQNLSASRPQDRQFILSSKKLLLSDSGFYLCAWSVPPGTTGNTIYFGEGSWLTVV.

This chain links TRBV28 with TRBJ1-1, with D possibly matching TRBD1 (6 bases). From germline, CDR1 is MDHEN and CDR2 SYDVKM. This CDR3 is built from 16 residues. Trimming pared 2 bases from V and 1 base from J, leaving 14 bases between. Written as DNA, the CDR3 is TGTGCCAGCAGTTTAAGTCGGTGGGGGGCGAACACTGAAGCTTTCTTT. This translates into CASSLSRWGANTEAFF.

CDR3 nucleotide sequence: TGTGCCAGTAGTAAGACCGGGAGCTCCTACGAGCAGTACTTC. This sequence encodes CASSKTGSSYEQYF. The chain uses TRBV19 and TRBJ2-7; possibly TRBD2 for D (6 bases). Looked up from germline, CDR1 is LNHDA and CDR2 is SQIVND (reference sequence). The V end was cut by 4 bases, the J end by 0 bases, with 10 bases between. This CDR3 spans 14 amino acids.

V usage is TRBV9 and J usage is TRBJ1-2; D ambiguous. Germline loops: CDR1 SGDLS, CDR2 YYNGEE. The ends were cut back, 7 bases at V and 8 bases at J, with 18 bases in the middle. The CDR3 has 13 amino acids. CDR3 region: CASETLVGGGYTF. The CDR3 nucleotides read TGTGCCAGCGAAACATTGGTAGGTGGCGGCTACACCTTC.

The CDR3 loop reads CASSSRGLVGETQYF. CDR3 DNA sequence: TGTGCCAGCAGTTCGAGGGGTCTGGTGGGGGAGACCCAGTACTTC. The V call is TRBV5-4, the J call TRBJ2-5, with D perhaps matching TRBD1 or TRBD2 (5 bases each). Trimming removed 5 bases from V and 5 bases from J, with 19 bases in between. The germline V gene encodes CDR1 SGHNT and CDR2 YYREEE (reference sequence). The CDR3 totals 15 residues.

This clone occurred once. The chain recombines TRBV10-3 with TRBJ2-1; 8 nucleotides align to TRBD2. CDR1 and CDR2 (germline): ENHRY, SYGVKD. This CDR3 has 15 residues. V lost 6 bases and J lost 3; bases outside the gene matches: 7. For the CDR3, the DNA is TGTGCCATCAGAGGGTTTGCGGGAGGCTACAATGAGCAGTTCTTC. This encodes CAIRGFAGGYNEQFF.

The chain recombines TRBV7-2 with TRBJ1-4, with a possible D match to TRBD1 (5 bases). Per germline, CDR1 SGHTA and CDR2 FQGNSA. There are 16 residues in the CDR3. With 1 base removed from V and 7 bases from J, the gap between germline ends came to 16 bases. The DNA for the CDR3 is TGTGCCAGCAGCTTAGGAGAGGGGAGGGGAGGTGAAAAACTGTTTTTT. This codes for CASSLGEGRGGEKLFF. The full variable domain, with the rest looked up from reference TRBV7-2 and TRBJ1-4, is GAGVSQSPSNKVTEKGKDVELRCDPISGHTALYWYRQSLGQGLEFLIYFQGNSAPDKSGLPSDRFSAERTGGSVSTLTIQRTQQEDSAVYLCASSLGEGRGGEKLFFGSGTQLSVL.

This sequence joins TRBV28 and TRBJ2-7, with D perhaps matching TRBD2 (5 bases). Germline V CDR1 and CDR2: MDHEN, SYDVKM. The V and J ends lost 6 bases and 0 bases respectively, with 15 bases between them. This CDR3 has 15 residues. The CDR3 here is CASRPPGFSSYEQYF. CDR3 in DNA: TGTGCCAGCAGACCGCCGGGATTTAGCTCCTACGAGCAGTACTTC.

Concerning this clone: The sample carries other DNA sequences with the same CDR3. The chain couples TRBV5-1 to TRBJ2-3, with TRBD1 identical over 8 bases. CDR1 and CDR2 from the germline V gene are SGHRS and YFSETQ. CDR3 length equals 14 residues. V lost 4 bases, J lost 6 bases, and 7 bases stayed unmatched. CDR3 residues: CASSPGQGTDTQYF. DNA of the CDR3: TGCGCCAGCAGCCCCGGACAGGGAACGGATACGCAGTATTTT.

Comments on this clone: Within the sample, other DNA sequences also encode this same CDR3. The chain joins TRBV28 to TRBJ1-1; D remains ambiguous. The CDR3 consists of 12 residues. The germline V and J ends were trimmed by 2 bases and 4 bases, with 5 bases remaining between them. Germline CDR1 MDHEN, CDR2 SYDVKM. The CDR3 protein is CASSLKGTEAFF. CDR3 DNA sequence: TGTGCCAGCAGTTTAAAGGGCACTGAAGCTTTCTTT.

The CDR3, as DNA: TGTGCCAGCAGCAAGACCGGGACAGGGGGCGCCGAGCAGTACTTC. The encoded protein is CASSKTGTGGAEQYF. The genes are TRBV11-2 and TRBJ2-7; 12 nucleotides match TRBD1. Germline V gene data show CDR1 as SGHAT and CDR2 as FQNNGV. V gave up 5 bases and J gave up 6 bases; unmatched junction bases: 8. The CDR3 extends over 15 amino acids.

Details on this clone: This CDR3 is also generated by other DNA sequences in the sample. The genes are TRBV9 and TRBJ2-7; D is possibly TRBD1 or TRBD2 (5 bases each). V lost 0 bases, J lost 0 bases, and 10 bases lay in between. The CDR3 sequence is 15 residues long. Germline V lookup: CDR1 SGDLS, CDR2 YYNGEE. CDR3 sequence reads: CASSVGAGSSYEQYF. In DNA, the CDR3 is TGTGCCAGCAGCGTAGGGGCAGGGAGCTCCTACGAGCAGTACTTC.

There are a few counts of this clone. This rearrangement joins TRBV30 to TRBJ1-2; 7 bases are shared with TRBD1. The CDR3 totals 15 residues. Germline lookup yields CDR1 GTSNPN and CDR2 SVGIG (reference sequence). The V gene end was trimmed by 0 bases and the J gene end by 6 bases; junction bases not matched to a gene: 10. This CDR3 is CAWSVQTGRSNGYTF. CDR3 DNA sequence: TGTGCCTGGAGTGTACAGACAGGGAGATCGAATGGCTACACCTTC.

This chain joins TRBV7-2 and TRBJ2-7; D is unresolved. This CDR3 has 15 amino acids. CDR1 SGHTA and CDR2 FQGNSA come from the germline V gene. The V and J ends lost 5 bases and 6 bases respectively, with 20 bases between them. The CDR3 DNA reads as TGTGCCAGCAGCCCCTCCCCCCTTAATCGAGCCGAGCAGTACTTC. Its translation is CASSPSPLNRAEQYF. Full variable domain (remainder filled in from reference TRBV7-2 and TRBJ2-7): GAGVSQSPSNKVTEKGKDVELRCDPISGHTALYWYRQSLGQGLEFLIYFQGNSAPDKSGLPSDRFSAERTGGSVSTLTIQRTQQEDSAVYLCASSPSPLNRAEQYFGPGTRLTVT.

The chain joins TRBV7-2 to TRBJ1-2, with 9 bases aligning to TRBD1. V shed 5 bases and J 7 bases; nucleotides not matched to a gene: 5. The CDR3 covers 13 residues. The germline V gene has CDR1 SGHTA and CDR2 FQGNSA. CDR3 bases: TGTGCCAGCAGCGTGGGACAGGGAGCTGGCTACACCTTC. Protein: CASSVGQGAGYTF.

The V call is TRBV5-4, the J call TRBJ2-7; the D gene is possibly TRBD2 (6 bases). Germline V gene lookup returns CDR1 SGHNT and CDR2 YYREEE (reference sequence). Trimming pared 2 bases from V and 0 bases from J, leaving 18 bases between. The CDR3 is 17 amino acids. For the CDR3, the DNA is TGTGCCAGCAGCTTCGGTCCTAGCGCATCGAGCTCCTACGAGCAGTACTTC. Protein product: CASSFGPSASSSYEQYF.

The rearrangement joins TRBV7-2 to TRBJ1-2; TRBD1 aligns across 9 bases. J gave up 8 bases and V 5 bases, and 9 bases lay outside the gene matches. CDR1 and CDR2 from the germline V gene are SGHTA and FQGNSA. The CDR3 runs 14 residues. This CDR3 reads CASSNTGGVMGYTF. DNA of the CDR3: TGTGCCAGCAGCAACACAGGGGGCGTTATGGGCTACACCTTC.

This clone was counted a single time. The V call is TRBV19, the J call TRBJ2-7, with D unclear. CDR1 LNHDA and CDR2 SQIVND come from the germline V gene (reference sequence). Trimming stripped 7 bases from V and 4 bases from J, with 11 bases between. The CDR3 has 12 residues. The CDR3: CASTSSPYEQYF. In DNA, the CDR3 is TGTGCCAGTACTTCCAGCCCTTACGAGCAGTACTTC.

This chain uses TRBV27 with TRBJ2-3, with D perhaps assigned TRBD1 or TRBD2 (5 bases each). CDR3 length: 15 residues. Trimming stripped 2 bases from V and 2 bases from J, with 11 bases between. Germline CDR1 reads MNHEY; CDR2 reads SMNVEV (reference sequence). Here the CDR3 DNA reads TGTGCCAGCAGTTTAGGGGGATATCCCACAGATACGCAGTATTTT. Residues: CASSLGGYPTDTQYF.

The chain has TRBV28 and TRBJ1-1, with a possible D match to TRBD1 (5 bases). The CDR3 has 15 residues. Germline-derived CDR1 and CDR2 are MDHEN and SYDVKM. V dropped 5 bases and J dropped 4 bases, with 17 bases sitting between them. CDR3 coding DNA: TGTGCCAGCAGTGGTTCAGGGTACCTTCTCACTGAAGCTTTCTTT. Its translation: CASSGSGYLLTEAFF.

This clone was counted a single time. The rearrangement joins TRBV7-7 to TRBJ2-5, with D perhaps matching TRBD2 (5 bases). The CDR3 runs to 12 residues. Germline V lookup: CDR1 SSHAT, CDR2 FNYEAQ (reference sequence). Trimming removed 7 bases at V and 4 bases at J, with 10 bases between. This CDR3 is CASTEGGETQYF. CDR3 nucleotide sequence: TGTGCCAGCACCGAGGGTGGAGAGACCCAGTACTTC.

This sequence joins TRBV6-5 and TRBJ1-1; D is uncertain. This CDR3 comprises 15 residues. V was shortened by 4 bases and J by 4 bases, with 16 bases between the two germline ends. Germline CDR1 and CDR2: MNHEY and SVGAGI. CDR3 loop: CASSSPGSGGTEAFF. As DNA, the CDR3 is TGTGCCAGCAGTTCCCCCGGATCGGGAGGCACTGAAGCTTTCTTT.

J is TRBJ2-7 and V is TRBV7-2; 8 bases line up with TRBD1. Germline V gives CDR1 SGHTA, CDR2 FQGNSA. V lost 1 base and J lost 2; bases outside the gene matches: 4. The CDR3 has 15 residues. The CDR3 sequence: CASSLGQGAAYEQYF. As DNA, the CDR3 is TGTGCCAGCAGCTTAGGCCAGGGGGCTGCCTACGAGCAGTACTTC.

V is TRBV5-8 and J is TRBJ2-1, with 8 bases lining up with TRBD2. The germline gives CDR1 SGHTS, CDR2 YDEGEE. V shed 5 bases, J shed 12 bases, and the junction held 10 bases outside the gene matches. The CDR3 is 13 amino acids. CDR3 bases: TGTGCCAGCAGAATTGGGTCGGCGGGAGGGCAGTTCTTC. It codes for CASRIGSAGGQFF. Full variable domain (outside the CDR3, taken from reference TRBV5-8 and TRBJ2-1): EAGVTQSPTHLIKTRGQQATLRCSPISGHTSVYWYQQALGLGLQFLLWYDEGEERNRGNFPPRFSGRQFPNYSSELNVNALELEDSALYLCASRIGSAGGQFFGPGTRLTVL.

The chain has TRBV4-2 and TRBJ2-5; 12 bases line up with TRBD2. The V gene end was trimmed by 1 base and the J gene end by 4 bases; junction bases not matched to a gene: 10. The CDR3 runs 18 residues. Germline CDR1 LGHNA, CDR2 YNFKEQ. This CDR3 is CASSQGATSGSSGETQYF. CDR3 nucleotides: TGTGCCAGCAGCCAAGGGGCGACTAGCGGGAGCTCTGGAGAGACCCAGTACTTC.

The rearrangement uses TRBV29-1 and TRBJ1-1, with unresolved D. V was shortened by 1 base and J by 4 bases, with 10 bases between the two germline ends. CDR1 is SQVTM and CDR2 is ANQGSEA in the germline V gene. This CDR3 region has 13 residues. The CDR3 reads CSVEVGEGTEAFF. The CDR3 DNA is TGCAGCGTTGAAGTTGGCGAGGGCACTGAAGCTTTCTTT.